This section outlines one TCR beta chain sequence together with its context. What it binds is not known. The CDR3 spans 15 residues. CDR1 and CDR2 from the germline V gene are DFQATT and SNEGSKA (reference sequence). Trimming removed 3 bases from V and 2 bases from J; junction bases left unmatched: 7. Time point defined: patch test 3, about 24 weeks after DPC sensitization. Treatment here: therapeutic diphenylcyclopropenone sensitization with weekly scalp DPC. Unfractionated whole blood yielded the extracted total RNA. From the RACE reads, TCRdb called clonotypes with MiXCR, one entry per CDR3 protein. The table lists some 180,000 distinct CDR3 sequences, roughly a quarter of them singletons. The entry originates in a study of human T cells and chemical hapten exposure. Study-wide background: TCR yield per sample varied, mainly due to pooled library volumes. Study findings and constraints: Large CDR3 similarity clusters arose significantly more often from expanded TCRs than from controls. PT1 expanded TCR counts correlated positively with patch test score.

Sequencing was performed on whole blood, taken in connection with sensitization to the hapten diphenylcyclopropenone (DPC). The sequence came from a woman aged 40 to 50 with alopecia areata. Some clones in this sample may be carry-over from other donors' samples. The V gene is TRBV20-1, the J gene TRBJ2-5; TRBD2 matches at 9 bases. The CDR3 DNA sequence: TGCAGTGCTAGGTCGCCGACTAGCGGACAAGAGACCCAGTACTTC. Encoded protein: CSARSPTSGQETQYF.